This T cell receptor (beta chain) was captured in a study of T cell repertoires in ileal Crohn's disease. This table comes from immunoSEQ multiplex PCR, and its TCRdb copy is limited to in-frame clones, with some not included. The sample lists about 14,000 clones, 70% seen once, with around 6.4% in the top ten. Looked up from germline, CDR1 is LNHNV and CDR2 is YYDKDF (reference sequence). CDR3 size: 15 residues. The V and J ends lost 8 bases and 0 bases respectively, with 14 bases between them. Sequencing was done on a sample of ileal tissue. The source is an adult with Crohn's disease. This chain links TRBV15 with TRBJ1-5; possibly TRBD1 for D (5 bases). The CDR3 loop is CATGAEGGSNQPQHF. For the CDR3, the DNA is TGTGCCACCGGGGCGGAGGGCGGTAGCAATCAGCCCCAGCATTTT. The whole variable domain, remainder taken from reference TRBV15 and TRBJ1-5, is DAMVIQNPRYQVTQFGKPVTLSCSQTLNHNVMYWYQQKSSQAPKLLFHYYDKDFNNEADTPDNFQSRRPNTSFCFLDIRSPGLGDTAMYLCATGAEGGSNQPQHFGDGTRLSIL.